This T cell receptor beta chain was profiled in a study of radiotherapy plus CTLA-4 blockade in lung cancer. Study context: With 30% to 40% of patients having disease control, objective responses were seen in approximately 17%. General study points: Radiotherapy was combined with ipilimumab, and tumor-derived TCR clones then expanded in blood.

The assay was immunoSEQ multiplex PCR, and TCRdb's table has in-frame clones only and misses some. This sample yields about 120,000 clones, of which 81% are seen a single time; roughly 3.5% belongs to the top ten. In the case of this clone: Its antigen is currently unknown.

Participants had chemo-refractory metastatic non-small-cell lung cancer and were treated with focal radiation plus ipilimumab CTLA-4 blockade. The V end was cut by 5 bases, the J end by 5 bases, with 15 bases between. The CDR3 loop spans 13 amino acids. Germline V gene sequence: CDR1 SQVTM, CDR2 ANQGSEA. This material consisted of peripheral blood, taken from a patient treated with radiotherapy plus ipilimumab. The chain couples TRBV29-1 to TRBJ2-5, with D possibly being TRBD1 (6 bases). This sequence was found in a human donor with non-small cell lung cancer that progressed on radiotherapy plus ipilimumab. Some clones in this sample may be carry-over from other donors' samples. CDR3 sequence (DNA): TGCAGCGTTAGGGACAACCGGGGTGAGACCCAGTACTTC. Its protein product is CSVRDNRGETQYF.